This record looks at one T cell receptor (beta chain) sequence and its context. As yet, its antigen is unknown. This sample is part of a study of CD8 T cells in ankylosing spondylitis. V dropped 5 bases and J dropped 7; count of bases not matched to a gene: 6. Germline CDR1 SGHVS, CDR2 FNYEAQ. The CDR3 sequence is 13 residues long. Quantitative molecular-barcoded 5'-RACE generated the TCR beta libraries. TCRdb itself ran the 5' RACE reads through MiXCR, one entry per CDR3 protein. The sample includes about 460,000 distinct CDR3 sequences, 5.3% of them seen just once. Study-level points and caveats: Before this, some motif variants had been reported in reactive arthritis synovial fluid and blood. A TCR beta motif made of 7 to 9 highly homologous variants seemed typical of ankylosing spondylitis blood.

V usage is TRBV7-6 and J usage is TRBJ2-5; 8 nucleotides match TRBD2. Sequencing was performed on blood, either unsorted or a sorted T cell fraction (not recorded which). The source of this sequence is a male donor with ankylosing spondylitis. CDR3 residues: CASSPSGGPTQYF. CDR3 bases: TGTGCCAGCAGCCCAAGCGGGGGCCCGACCCAGTACTTC.